A selection of T cell receptor beta chains follows, all from one sample in a study of blood T cell repertoires in COVID-19. The table came from immunoSEQ multiplex PCR; TCRdb's copy has only in-frame clones and leaves some out. The table shows 380,000 or so clones, with around nine tenths occurring only once. Sequenced input: PBMCs or T cells enriched from blood (not recorded which). The origin of the receptors is a woman aged 25 to 39 with acute COVID-19. CDR3s include the opening cysteine and the closing phenylalanine or tryptophan. A D gene is named only where the DNA matches it firmly. Clone sizes are given selectively: once, few, many, or a class where the clone is expanded.

>TRBJ1-2|-|TRBV9|TRBD1
TGTGCCAGCAGCGTATTGGAAGGGGGCAGCTATGGCTACACCTTC
CASSVLEGGSYGYTF
>TRBJ2-5|-|TRBV7-3|-
TGTGCCAGCAGCTTATACGGGGGTCTACAGACCCAGTACTTC
CASSLYGGLQTQYF
>TRBJ1-6|-|TRBV19|TRBD1
TGTGCCAGTAGTACCCGACAGGGGACGAGCTCCTATAATTCACCCCTCCACTTT
CASSTRQGTSSYNSPLHF
>TRBJ1-2|-|TRBV18|TRBD1
TGTGCCAGCTCACCAGTGGAGGGGGCGGTTGGCTACACCTTC
CASSPVEGAVGYTF
>TRBJ1-1|-|TRBV2|TRBD1
TGTGCCAGCAGTCTAACAGGGGCGGGCACTGAAGCTTTCTTT
CASSLTGAGTEAFF
>TRBJ1-2|-|TRBV21-1|-
TGTGCCAGCAGCAAAGCCTGGACAGGGGCTCACTATGGCTACACCTTC
CASSKAWTGAHYGYTF
>TRBJ2-7|-|TRBV10-1|TRBD2
TGCGCCAGCAGTGATGGGGGACTAGGGACCTACGAGCAGTACTTC
CASSDGGLGTYEQYF
>TRBJ1-5|once|TRBV7-9|TRBD1
TGTGCCAGCAGCCCTGCCGGGACAGGGTTATATCAGCCCCAGCATTTT
CASSPAGTGLYQPQHF
>TRBJ2-7|-|TRBV4-1|TRBD2
TGCGCCAGCAGCCAAGAGGGTAGCGGGGGCCTGAGCTCCTACGAGCAGTACTTC
CASSQEGSGGLSSYEQYF
>TRBJ1-1|-|TRBV5-1|-
TGCGCCAGCAGCTTACTTTTTAACACTGAAGCTTTCTTT
CASSLLFNTEAFF
>TRBJ1-2|-|TRBV5-1|TRBD1
TGCGCCAGCAGCTTGGCCTTGACAGGGGCTAACTATGGCTACACCTTC
CASSLALTGANYGYTF
>TRBJ2-6|-|TRBV19|-
TGTGCCAGTACCCAGGGGGGAATCTCTGGGGCCAACGTCCTGACTTTC
CASTQGGISGANVLTF
>TRBJ1-5|-|TRBV19|-
TGTGCCAGTTCCCCGCAGGGCAATCAGCCCCAGCATTTT
CASSPQGNQPQHF
>TRBJ1-1|once|TRBV19|TRBD1
TGTGCCAGTAGTCGGGGGACAGTGAAGAACACTGAAGCTTTCTTT
CASSRGTVKNTEAFF
>TRBJ1-3|-|TRBV30|-
TGTGCCTGGAGTGGGGAGTGGGACTCTGGAAACACCATATATTTT
CAWSGEWDSGNTIYF
>TRBJ2-2|-|TRBV5-1|-
TGCGCCAGCAGCTTCGGGTCCGGGGAGCTGTTTTTT
CASSFGSGELFF
>TRBJ2-3|once|TRBV5-1|TRBD2
TGCGCCAGCAGCCCGGGGGGGAGCACAGATACGCAGTATTTT
CASSPGGSTDTQYF
>TRBJ1-6|-|TRBV6-1|TRBD1
TGTGCCAGCAGTGGACAGGGGGGCAATTCACCCCTCCACTTT
CASSGQGGNSPLHF
>TRBJ2-7|-|TRBV4-1|-
TGCGCCAGCAGCCAAGACCCCATCAATACAGGCACCTACGAGCAGTACTTC
CASSQDPINTGTYEQYF
>TRBJ2-7|-|TRBV29-1|-
TGCAGCGTTGAACGAGGGTACGAGCAGTACTTC
CSVERGYEQYF
>TRBJ2-1|-|TRBV12-3/TRBV12-4|-
TGTGCCAGCAGCCTGACTAGTTCCGAGCAGTTCTTC
CASSLTSSEQFF
>TRBJ1-1|-|TRBV7-2|TRBD1
TGTGCCAGCAGCTTGTCTAGGGGGCTTACTGAAGCTTTCTTT
CASSLSRGLTEAFF
>TRBJ1-1|-|TRBV29-1|-
TGCAGCGTATACAGGGTGAGCTCTGAAGCTTTCTTT
CSVYRVSSEAFF
>TRBJ1-5|-|TRBV7-9|TRBD1
TGTGCCAGCAGCCCGGGACAGGGGGCAGGAAGCAATCAGCCCCAGCATTTT
CASSPGQGAGSNQPQHF
>TRBJ2-7|-|TRBV10-2|TRBD2
TGCGCCAGCAGTACTAGCGGGGTGTTGTACGAGCAGTACTTC
CASSTSGVLYEQYF
>TRBJ1-6|-|TRBV6-2/TRBV6-3|TRBD1
TGTGCCAGCAGTCGCGACAGGGGGCGACTTCCCGATTCACCCCTCCACTTT
CASSRDRGRLPDSPLHF
>TRBJ2-3|once|TRBV20-1|-
TGCAGTGCTAGTTCCCAGGTTTGGGTGGGGGGAACAGATACGCAGTATTTT
CSASSQVWVGGTDTQYF